Sequencing of this T cell receptor (beta chain) was carried out in a study of control samples from healthy donors and cancer patients. The CDR3 loop spans 13 amino acids. V dropped 5 bases and J dropped 0; count of bases not matched to a gene: 3. From germline, CDR1 is SQVTM and CDR2 ANQGSEA. The repertoire was sequenced with immunoSEQ multiplex PCR; TCRdb's copy has only in-frame clones and lacks some. The table records under 150,000 clones, over 85% of them present only once. The genes are TRBV29-1 and TRBJ1-1; TRBD1 aligns across 7 bases. The specimen was blood. The receptor was derived from a young man in good health. The CDR3 region has the DNA TGCAGCGTTAAACAGGGGATGAACACTGAAGCTTTCTTT. Encoded protein: CSVKQGMNTEAFF.